The rows below give T cell receptor beta chains drawn from one sample of a study of control samples from healthy donors and cancer patients. The method was immunoSEQ multiplex PCR; TCRdb's version includes in-frame clones alone and lacks a portion of them. The sample comprises 130,000 or so clones, approximately 87% of which are singletons, and 9% to 13% rests with the top ten. Sequencing input: blood. The receptor source for this set is a man aged 25 to 40 in good health. CDR3s include the opening cysteine and the closing phenylalanine or tryptophan. D genes are given only for firm matches. Expanded clones are given a class, and other clones once, few, many or no size at all.

V: TRBV3-1/TRBV3-2; D: TRBD1; size: NA; J: TRBJ2-2; CDR3: CASSQTTGVGELFF; DNA: TGTGCCAGCAGCCAGACGACAGGGGTCGGGGAGCTGTTTTTT
V: TRBV12-3/TRBV12-4; D: NA; size: NA; J: TRBJ2-3; CDR3: CASSSGLTDTQYF; DNA: TGTGCCAGCAGTTCGGGGCTCACAGATACGCAGTATTTT
V: TRBV3-1/TRBV3-2; D: NA; size: NA; J: TRBJ1-1; CDR3: CASSQRELNTEAFF; DNA: TGTGCCAGCAGCCAAAGGGAGTTGAACACTGAAGCTTTCTTT
V: TRBV4-2; D: NA; size: NA; J: TRBJ1-3; CDR3: CASSQSATGENTIYF; DNA: TGTGCCAGCAGCCAATCCGCGACAGGAGAAAACACCATATATTTT
V: TRBV9; D: NA; size: few; J: TRBJ1-5; CDR3: CASSSGLAQPQHF; DNA: TGTGCCAGCAGCTCGGGACTAGCTCAGCCCCAGCATTTT
V: TRBV9; D: NA; size: NA; J: TRBJ1-4; CDR3: CVSSVRGEKLFF; DNA: TGTGTCAGCAGCGTAAGAGGAGAAAAACTGTTTTTT
V: TRBV5-8; D: TRBD1; size: NA; J: TRBJ2-7; CDR3: CASSPGQQPSYEQYF; DNA: TGTGCCAGCAGCCCGGGACAGCAACCCTCCTACGAGCAGTACTTC
V: TRBV18; D: NA; size: NA; J: TRBJ1-1; CDR3: CASSPLITGNTEAFF; DNA: TGTGCCAGCTCACCACTTATTACGGGGAACACTGAAGCTTTCTTT
V: TRBV11-3; D: TRBD2; size: NA; J: TRBJ2-2; CDR3: CASSFAPSGGAATGELFF; DNA: TGTGCCAGCAGCTTCGCCCCCAGCGGGGGGGCCGCCACCGGGGAGCTGTTTTTT
V: TRBV19; D: NA; size: NA; J: TRBJ1-5; CDR3: CASSRVLYQPQHF; DNA: TGTGCCAGTAGTAGGGTCCTCTATCAGCCCCAGCATTTT
V: TRBV11-2; D: NA; size: once; J: TRBJ2-5; CDR3: CASSLGTLQETQYF; DNA: TGTGCCAGCAGCCTTGGGACCCTCCAAGAGACCCAGTACTTC
V: TRBV6-1; D: NA; size: NA; J: TRBJ2-5; CDR3: CASSEPPGAQYF; DNA: TGTGCCAGCAGTGAGCCCCCGGGGGCCCAGTACTTC
V: TRBV5-6; D: TRBD1; size: NA; J: TRBJ2-7; CDR3: CASSLMAGTGGEQYF; DNA: TGTGCCAGCAGCTTGATGGCCGGGACAGGGGGCGAGCAGTACTTC
V: TRBV3-1/TRBV3-2; D: NA; size: NA; J: TRBJ1-3; CDR3: CASSQDLTGGNTIYF; DNA: TGTGCCAGCAGCCAAGATTTAACAGGGGGAAACACCATATATTTT
V: TRBV5-5; D: TRBD1; size: once; J: TRBJ2-1; CDR3: CASRPADRVSNEQFF; DNA: TGTGCCAGCAGGCCGGCGGACAGGGTAAGCAATGAGCAGTTCTTC
V: TRBV19; D: NA; size: NA; J: TRBJ1-5; CDR3: CASRGVVAQPQHF; DNA: TGTGCCAGTAGGGGGGTGGTTGCTCAGCCCCAGCATTTT
V: TRBV6-6; D: NA; size: NA; J: TRBJ1-6; CDR3: CASSYEVRTTNSPLHF; DNA: TGTGCCAGCAGTTACGAGGTGAGGACAACCAATTCACCCCTCCACTTT
V: TRBV6-5; D: NA; size: few; J: TRBJ1-1; CDR3: CASKLYRESPEAFF; DNA: TGTGCCAGCAAATTGTACAGGGAGAGCCCTGAAGCTTTCTTT
V: TRBV24-1; D: TRBD1; size: NA; J: TRBJ2-5; CDR3: CATSDGTGKETQYF; DNA: TGTGCCACCAGTGATGGGACAGGGAAAGAGACCCAGTACTTC
V: TRBV21-1; D: NA; size: once; J: TRBJ1-1; CDR3: CAGNISNTEAFF; DNA: TGTGCCGGAAATATATCGAACACTGAAGCTTTCTTT
V: TRBV24-1; D: NA; size: NA; J: TRBJ1-2; CDR3: CATSTEANYGYTF; DNA: TGTGCCACTTCGACGGAAGCTAACTATGGCTACACCTTC
V: TRBV12-3/TRBV12-4; D: NA; size: NA; J: TRBJ1-6; CDR3: CASSRSHSPLHF; DNA: TGTGCCAGCAGCCGAAGCCATTCACCCCTCCACTTT
V: TRBV7-9; D: NA; size: NA; J: TRBJ2-7; CDR3: CASSPSWGTYEQYF; DNA: TGTGCCAGCAGCCCAAGTTGGGGGACCTACGAGCAGTACTTC
V: TRBV3-1/TRBV3-2; D: TRBD1; size: few; J: TRBJ2-6; CDR3: CASRPDRGVLTF; DNA: TGTGCCAGCAGGCCAGACAGGGGCGTCCTGACTTTC
V: TRBV19; D: TRBD2; size: NA; J: TRBJ2-3; CDR3: CASFTSGSSTDTQYF; DNA: TGTGCCTCCTTTACTAGCGGGAGTAGCACAGATACGCAGTATTTT
V: TRBV11-2; D: TRBD1; size: NA; J: TRBJ1-5; CDR3: CASSQDRGTNQPQHF; DNA: TGTGCCAGCAGTCAAGACAGGGGCACCAATCAGCCCCAGCATTTT
V: TRBV9; D: NA; size: NA; J: TRBJ2-5; CDR3: CASRERDSQGTQYF; DNA: TGTGCCAGCAGAGAGCGGGACAGTCAGGGGACCCAGTACTTC
V: TRBV27; D: TRBD2; size: NA; J: TRBJ2-2; CDR3: CASTASAGDIGLAGELFF; DNA: TGTGCCAGCACCGCCTCAGCGGGGGATATCGGGCTTGCCGGGGAGCTGTTTTTT
V: TRBV3-1/TRBV3-2; D: NA; size: NA; J: TRBJ1-1; CDR3: CASSQGTVNTEAFF; DNA: TGTGCCAGCAGCCAAGGGACGGTAAACACTGAAGCTTTCTTT
V: TRBV6-6; D: NA; size: once; J: TRBJ1-1; CDR3: CASSSYTGTEAFF; DNA: TGTGCCAGCAGCTCATACACTGGTACTGAAGCTTTCTTT
V: TRBV12-3/TRBV12-4; D: NA; size: NA; J: TRBJ1-1; CDR3: CASSLMGPEAFF; DNA: TGTGCCAGCAGTTTAATGGGGCCTGAAGCTTTCTTT
V: TRBV10-1; D: NA; size: NA; J: TRBJ1-1; CDR3: CATREGRGEAFF; DNA: TGCGCCACCCGAGAGGGAAGAGGTGAAGCTTTCTTT
V: TRBV29-1; D: NA; size: NA; J: TRBJ2-1; CDR3: CSVQGDEQFF; DNA: TGCAGCGTCCAGGGAGATGAGCAGTTCTTC
V: TRBV4-1; D: NA; size: NA; J: TRBJ2-7; CDR3: CASSQGREQYF; DNA: TGCGCCAGCAGCCAAGGGAGGGAGCAGTACTTC
V: TRBV12-3/TRBV12-4; D: NA; size: NA; J: TRBJ1-2; CDR3: CASSFLASGYTF; DNA: TGTGCCAGCAGTTTCCTAGCCAGTGGCTACACCTTC
V: TRBV29-1; D: TRBD1; size: NA; J: TRBJ2-7; CDR3: CSGTGASHEQYF; DNA: TGCAGCGGGACAGGGGCGTCCCACGAGCAGTACTTC
V: TRBV30; D: NA; size: few; J: TRBJ1-2; CDR3: CAWSRAPSDNYGYTF; DNA: TGTGCCTGGAGTAGGGCCCCTTCGGACAACTATGGCTACACCTTC
V: TRBV12-3/TRBV12-4; D: NA; size: NA; J: TRBJ1-1; CDR3: CASSLAEETEAFF; DNA: TGTGCCAGCAGTCTAGCCGAGGAAACTGAAGCTTTCTTT
V: TRBV2; D: NA; size: NA; J: TRBJ1-1; CDR3: CASIADTLNTEAFF; DNA: TGTGCCAGCATTGCGGACACCCTGAACACTGAAGCTTTCTTT
V: TRBV7-3; D: NA; size: NA; J: TRBJ1-6; CDR3: CASSLMRENSPLHF; DNA: TGTGCCAGCAGCTTAATGAGGGAGAATTCACCCCTCCACTTT
V: TRBV30; D: NA; size: NA; J: TRBJ2-3; CDR3: CAWTRGSHPDTQYF; DNA: TGTGCCTGGACTAGGGGCAGCCATCCAGATACGCAGTATTTT
V: TRBV30; D: NA; size: NA; J: TRBJ2-3; CDR3: CAWSVAGFGPDTQYF; DNA: TGTGCCTGGAGTGTGGCCGGGTTTGGGCCAGATACGCAGTATTTT
V: TRBV5-5; D: TRBD2; size: NA; J: TRBJ2-3; CDR3: CASSPRTSGGTDTQYF; DNA: TGTGCCAGCAGCCCGCGGACTAGCGGGGGCACAGATACGCAGTATTTT
V: TRBV14; D: NA; size: NA; J: TRBJ1-5; CDR3: CASSPPRYIDQPQHF; DNA: TGTGCCAGCAGCCCCCCCAGATACATAGATCAGCCCCAGCATTTT
V: TRBV4-1; D: NA; size: few; J: TRBJ1-2; CDR3: CASSQGDRTLNYGYTF; DNA: TGCGCCAGCAGCCAAGGAGACAGGACCCTTAACTATGGCTACACCTTC
V: TRBV6-5; D: TRBD1; size: many; J: TRBJ1-2; CDR3: CASSTQGGSRGYTF; DNA: TGTGCCAGCAGTACTCAGGGGGGTAGTAGAGGCTACACCTTC
V: TRBV10-3; D: NA; size: NA; J: TRBJ2-3; CDR3: CAISESGDRTDTQYF; DNA: TGTGCCATCAGTGAGTCAGGGGATAGAACAGATACGCAGTATTTT
V: TRBV3-1/TRBV3-2; D: NA; size: NA; J: TRBJ1-1; CDR3: CASSQGHGAEAFF; DNA: TGTGCCAGCAGCCAAGGCCATGGGGCTGAAGCTTTCTTT
V: TRBV12-3/TRBV12-4; D: NA; size: once; J: TRBJ1-5; CDR3: CASSLRGVQPQHF; DNA: TGTGCCAGCAGCCTTAGAGGGGTCCAGCCCCAGCATTTT
V: TRBV29-1; D: TRBD1; size: NA; J: TRBJ1-4; CDR3: CSVRQGMGEKLFF; DNA: TGCAGCGTGCGACAGGGTATGGGGGAAAAACTGTTTTTT
V: TRBV28; D: NA; size: NA; J: TRBJ1-1; CDR3: CASSFGLWNTEAFF; DNA: TGTGCCAGCAGTTTCGGGCTGTGGAACACTGAAGCTTTCTTT
V: TRBV9; D: NA; size: NA; J: TRBJ1-2; CDR3: CASSEVPQGLGYGYTF; DNA: TGTGCCAGCAGCGAGGTCCCCCAGGGATTGGGCTATGGCTACACCTTC